The 32 T cell receptor beta chains below come from one sample, sequenced in a study of T cell responses to AZD1222 COVID-19 vaccine. Data came from immunoSEQ multiplex PCR; TCRdb stores just in-frame clones and leaves some out. This table holds approximately 130,000 clones, about 86% found once. Material: peripheral blood, obtained 28 days after the second AZD1222 dose. The source is an adult who received the AZD1222 COVID-19 vaccine.

This clone was detected only once. The J gene is TRBJ1-5, the V gene TRBV7-2; D gene ambiguous. This CDR3 is 15 amino acids long. Germline V lookup: CDR1 SGHTA, CDR2 FQGNSA. The V end was cut by 1 base, the J end by 3 bases, with 10 bases between. CDR3: CASSLERQPNQPQHF. Written as DNA, the CDR3 is TGTGCCAGCAGCTTAGAGCGGCAGCCCAATCAGCCCCAGCATTTT.

The chain joins TRBV4-3 to TRBJ2-7; TRBD1 matches at 7 bases. The V gene's germline CDR1 is LGHNA and CDR2 YSLEER. This CDR3 comprises 19 residues. Losses at the gene ends were 0 bases for V and 0 bases for J; bases not matched to a gene: 14. The CDR3 loop is CASSQEPPRAGGPSYEQYF. The CDR3 DNA is TGCGCCAGCAGCCAAGAACCCCCCCGAGCAGGGGGTCCCTCCTACGAGCAGTACTTC.

This chain connects TRBV28 to TRBJ1-1; 9 bases are a match to TRBD1. The CDR3 consists of 15 residues. Trimming cost V 6 bases and J 5 bases; bases outside gene matches: 10. Germline values: CDR1 MDHEN, CDR2 SYDVKM. This CDR3 is CASSSPTGGGTEAFF. The CDR3 DNA follows: TGTGCCAGCAGCTCCCCGACAGGGGGTGGAACTGAAGCTTTCTTT.

V usage is TRBV5-1 and J usage is TRBJ1-2, with TRBD1 matching over 8 bases. Germline CDR1 reads SGHRS; CDR2 reads YFSETQ. Losses at the gene ends were 4 bases for V and 4 bases for J; bases not matched to a gene: 9. CDR3 length: 15 amino acids. The CDR3 here is CASSADTDRVYGYTF. CDR3 sequence (DNA): TGCGCCAGCAGCGCCGATACGGACAGGGTCTATGGCTACACCTTC.

The rearrangement links TRBV10-3 to TRBJ1-1; perhaps TRBD1 as D (5 bases). The CDR3 runs 15 residues. V dropped 0 bases and J dropped 4 bases, with 12 bases sitting between them. Germline V gene sequence: CDR1 ENHRY, CDR2 SYGVKD. The CDR3 DNA reads TGTGCCATCAGTGAGTCAGGTGGGGGACGCACTGAAGCTTTCTTT. Translating gives CAISESGGGRTEAFF.

The chain carries TRBV4-3 and TRBJ2-7; TRBD1 might be the D (6 bases). V was cut by 0 bases and J by 0 bases, with 12 bases left in between. Germline V lookup: CDR1 LGHNA, CDR2 YSLEER. This CDR3 spans 16 amino acids. CDR3 nucleotide sequence: TGCGCCAGCAGCCAAGATTGGACAGCATCCTCCTACGAGCAGTACTTC. Its translation: CASSQDWTASSYEQYF.

This sequence joins TRBV14 and TRBJ1-1; no clear D. The CDR3 loop spans 16 amino acids. The V end was cut by 2 bases, the J end by 1 base, with 14 bases between. The germline V gene encodes CDR1 SGHDN and CDR2 FVKESK. CDR3 coding DNA: TGTGCCAGCAGCCAACGGGGTCTATCGGGGAACACTGAAGCTTTCTTT. Translation: CASSQRGLSGNTEAFF.

The chain couples TRBV6-2 or TRBV6-3 to TRBJ2-7, with D uncertain. Germline CDR1 reads MNHEY; CDR2 reads SVGEGT. The CDR3 runs 12 residues. V lost 1 base to trimming and J lost 5 bases, with 6 bases between them. CDR3 in amino acids: CASSYFADEQYF. DNA for the CDR3: TGTGCCAGCAGTTACTTTGCCGACGAGCAGTACTTC.

The chain has TRBV6-5 and TRBJ1-3; D remains unclear. Per the germline V gene, CDR1 is MNHEY and CDR2 is SVGAGI. V gave up 2 bases and J gave up 2 bases, with 13 bases separating them. CDR3 length: 16 amino acids. The CDR3 nucleotides read TGTGCCAGCAGTTACAGGGCCGATCCTCCTGGAAACACCATATATTTT. Its translation is CASSYRADPPGNTIYF.

V and J are TRBV9 and TRBJ1-6; no clear D gene. V was trimmed by 0 bases and J by 11 bases, leaving 12 bases between them. Germline CDR1 is SGDLS and CDR2 is YYNGEE. There are 14 residues in the CDR3. The CDR3 spells CASSVVGSSTPLHF. The CDR3 bases are TGTGCCAGCAGCGTAGTGGGGTCCAGTACACCCCTCCACTTT.

The chain recombines TRBV4-1 with TRBJ1-5; no clear D gene. Between the trimmed V and J ends, which lost 2 bases and 5 bases, there was a span of 13 bases. Germline V CDR1 and CDR2: MGHRA, YSYEKL. The CDR3 extends over 15 amino acids. The CDR3 nucleotides read TGCGCCAGCAGCCAAACACCCGGCCTGTATCAGCCCCAGCATTTT. Translating it yields CASSQTPGLYQPQHF.

The rearrangement joins TRBV27 to TRBJ1-4, with D uncertain. CDR3 length: 14 residues. Trimming cost V 6 bases and J 8 bases, with 16 bases left between them. Looked up from germline, CDR1 is MNHEY and CDR2 is SMNVEV (reference sequence). CDR3 in DNA: TGTGCCAGCAGGGGATTGGGGAATAGGGAAAAACTGTTTTTT. Translation: CASRGLGNREKLFF.

The rearrangement uses TRBV3-1 (or the pseudogene TRBV3-2) and TRBJ2-6; 8 nucleotides agree with TRBD1. This CDR3 spans 16 amino acids. Germline CDR1 and CDR2: LGHDT and YNNKEL (reference sequence). Germline trimming cut 1 base from V and 4 bases from J; bases unmatched to any gene: 3. The CDR3 is CASSQGQGSGANVLTF. The CDR3 coding sequence is TGTGCCAGCAGCCAAGGACAGGGGAGCGGGGCCAACGTCCTGACTTTC.

The chain combines TRBV5-1 with TRBJ2-3, with 9 bases identical to TRBD2. The CDR3 runs to 17 residues. The V gene's germline CDR1 is SGHRS and CDR2 YFSETQ. After removal of 1 base from V and 1 base from J, the junction contained 7 bases not matched to a gene. The DNA for the CDR3 is TGCGCCAGCAGCTTGACTGTTCGCGGGGGGGGCACAGATACGCAGTATTTT. The encoded protein is CASSLTVRGGGTDTQYF. The variable domain in full, with the rest retrieved from reference TRBV5-1 and TRBJ2-3, is KAGVTQTPRYLIKTRGQQVTLSCSPISGHRSVSWYQQTPGQGLQFLFEYFSETQRNKGNFPGRFSGRQFSNSRSEMNVSTLELGDSALYLCASSLTVRGGGTDTQYFGPGTRLTVL.

The chain carries TRBV18 and TRBJ1-2; D possibly corresponds to TRBD1 (5 bases). CDR1 and CDR2 (germline): KGHSH, LQKENI. V dropped 2 bases and J dropped 8 bases, with 18 bases sitting between them. The CDR3 loop spans 15 amino acids. The CDR3 DNA follows: TGTGCCAGCTCACCAGTAAGGGGCCCCCGGCGGGGCTACACCTTC. Its protein product is CASSPVRGPRRGYTF. Full variable domain (missing parts from reference TRBV18 and TRBJ1-2): NAGVMQNPRHLVRRRGQEARLRCSPMKGHSHVYWYRQLPEEGLKFMVYLQKENIIDESGMPKERFSAEFPKEGPSILRIQQVVRGDSAAYFCASSPVRGPRRGYTFGSGTRLTVV.

The V gene is TRBV11-1, the J gene TRBJ1-5; no clear D gene. Trimming removed 2 bases at V and 0 bases at J, with 2 bases between. Germline CDR1 reads SGHAT; CDR2 reads FQDESV (reference sequence). There are 13 residues in the CDR3. Written as DNA, the CDR3 is TGTGCCAGCAGCTTAAGTAGCAATCAGCCCCAGCATTTT. This encodes CASSLSSNQPQHF.

The V and J genes are TRBV5-5 and TRBJ2-7, with 9 bases matching TRBD1. The CDR3 consists of 15 residues. Germline V gives CDR1 SGHKS, CDR2 YYEKEE (reference sequence). V lost 1 base, J lost 1 base, and 3 bases stayed unmatched. CDR3 residues: CASSLFGTGSYEQYF. As DNA, the CDR3 is TGTGCCAGCAGCTTGTTCGGGACAGGGTCCTACGAGCAGTACTTC.

The rearrangement joins TRBV2 to TRBJ1-2; D is undetermined. CDR3 length: 14 residues. CDR1 SNHLY and CDR2 FYNNEI come from the germline V gene. The germline V and J ends were trimmed by 3 bases and 4 bases, with 12 bases remaining between them. CDR3 amino acids: CASSDGQFFYGYTF. CDR3 DNA: TGTGCCAGCAGTGATGGTCAGTTTTTCTATGGCTACACCTTC.

This chain links TRBV30 with TRBJ1-2, with D hard to call. V lost 0 bases and J 0 bases, leaving 14 bases between the germline ends. Looked up from germline, CDR1 is GTSNPN and CDR2 is SVGIG (reference sequence). The CDR3 runs to 16 residues. CDR3 residues: CAWSVNRFGPNYGYTF. Written as DNA, the CDR3 is TGTGCCTGGAGTGTTAACCGGTTCGGGCCTAACTATGGCTACACCTTC.

The chain has TRBV3-1 (or the pseudogene TRBV3-2) and TRBJ1-1; no clear D. The germline CDR1 and CDR2 sequences are LGHDT and YNNKEL (reference sequence). The germline V and J ends were trimmed by 1 base and 2 bases, with 8 bases remaining between them. The CDR3 runs 14 residues. The DNA for the CDR3 is TGTGCCAGCAGCCAAGCCTGGATTAACACTGAAGCTTTCTTT. It yields the protein CASSQAWINTEAFF.

The chain is built from TRBV5-1 and TRBJ1-4; 9 nucleotides match TRBD1. CDR1 and CDR2 from the germline V gene are SGHRS and YFSETQ. The CDR3 length is 15 residues. V dropped 4 bases and J dropped 2; count of bases not matched to a gene: 3. CDR3 DNA: TGCGCCAGCAGCCCGACAGGGGGTACTAATGAAAAACTGTTTTTT. Residues: CASSPTGGTNEKLFF.

The chain combines TRBV7-9 with TRBJ1-4; 8 nucleotides align to TRBD1. Germline V lookup: CDR1 SEHNR, CDR2 FQNEAQ (reference sequence). J lost 9 bases, V lost 5 bases, and 5 bases had no gene match. The CDR3 totals 13 residues. CDR3 region: CASSERTGQKLFF. DNA of the CDR3: TGTGCCAGCAGCGAACGGACAGGGCAAAAACTGTTTTTT.

This clone has only one observation. V usage is TRBV9 and J usage is TRBJ2-3; 9 positions match TRBD1. The V and J ends lost 3 bases and 3 bases, in that order; junction bases with no gene match: 2. Germline values: CDR1 SGDLS, CDR2 YYNGEE. This CDR3 is 14 amino acids long. DNA of the CDR3: TGTGCCAGCAGCGACAGGGGGCTGACAGATACGCAGTATTTT. It codes for CASSDRGLTDTQYF.

The J gene is TRBJ1-3, the V gene TRBV5-1; D gene unclear. V was pared by 5 bases and J by 4 bases, with 10 bases between. The CDR3 has 13 residues. The germline V gene encodes CDR1 SGHRS and CDR2 YFSETQ. CDR3 bases: TGCGCCAGCAGGCCAGGAAACGGAAACACCATATATTTT. Encoded protein: CASRPGNGNTIYF.

The rearrangement uses TRBV4-1 and TRBJ1-5; a weak D match, TRBD1 (5 bases). This CDR3 contains 14 residues. Trimming removed 1 base at V and 3 bases at J, with 7 bases between. From germline, CDR1 is MGHRA and CDR2 YSYEKL. CDR3 residues: CASSQARDNQPQHF. The CDR3 region has the DNA TGCGCCAGCAGCCAAGCCAGGGACAATCAGCCCCAGCATTTT.

The rearrangement uses TRBV5-5 and TRBJ1-5, with D possibly matching TRBD1 (5 bases). V was shortened by 5 bases and J by 1 base, with 10 bases between the two germline ends. Per the germline V gene, CDR1 is SGHKS and CDR2 is YYEKEE (reference sequence). This CDR3 is built from 14 residues. CDR3 nucleotide sequence: TGTGCCAGCAGGGAGGGGTGGAGCAATCAGCCCCAGCATTTT. It translates to CASREGWSNQPQHF.

Concerning this clone: Other nucleotide sequences in the sample specify the same CDR3. The gene calls are TRBV9 and TRBJ1-2, with TRBD1 as a possible D gene (5 bases). This CDR3 comprises 14 residues. CDR1 is SGDLS and CDR2 is YYNGEE in the germline V gene. Trimming removed 0 bases from V and 3 bases from J, with 9 bases in between. The CDR3 loop reads CASSVGQGDYGYTF. CDR3 bases: TGTGCCAGCAGCGTAGGTCAGGGAGACTATGGCTACACCTTC.

This CDR3 reads CASSEGKDTDTQYF. The CDR3 nucleotides are TGTGCCAGCAGTGAAGGGAAGGACACAGATACGCAGTATTTT. The chain has TRBV6-1 and TRBJ2-3, with D uncertain. Per the germline V gene, CDR1 is MNHNS and CDR2 is SASEGT. Trimming stripped 1 base from V and 2 bases from J, with 7 bases between. The CDR3 totals 14 residues.

The V call is TRBV19, the J call TRBJ1-3; possible D gene TRBD1, 6 bases. In germline, CDR1 is LNHDA, CDR2 SQIVND (reference sequence). Trimming took 6 bases from V and 0 from J, leaving 15 bases between them. This CDR3 has 16 residues. The CDR3 bases are TGTGCCAGTAGCTTCGCAGGGGACCCCTCTGGAAACACCATATATTTT. Residues: CASSFAGDPSGNTIYF.

V gene TRBV6-2 or TRBV6-3 combines with J gene TRBJ2-7; D is uncertain. Germline V gene data show CDR1 as MNHEY and CDR2 as SVGEGT. The CDR3 has 12 amino acids. The V gene lost 2 bases and the J gene lost 4 bases, with 6 bases spanning the gap. The CDR3 sequence: CASSYHTYEQYF. DNA of the CDR3: TGTGCCAGCAGTTACCATACGTACGAGCAGTACTTC.

The chain employs TRBV6-5 and TRBJ1-1; D uncertain. The germline gives CDR1 MNHEY, CDR2 SVGAGI. The CDR3 has 11 amino acids. Between the trimmed V and J ends, which lost 7 bases and 11 bases, there was a span of 14 bases. The CDR3: CASIGIVVAFF. The DNA for the CDR3 is TGTGCCAGCATCGGAATCGTCGTTGCTTTCTTT.

The chain has TRBV18 and TRBJ1-3, with D uncertain. With 7 bases removed from V and 0 bases from J, the gap between germline ends came to 16 bases. Germline V gene data show CDR1 as KGHSH and CDR2 as LQKENI. CDR3 length equals 16 residues. CDR3 sequence (DNA): TGTGCCAGCTTTATAACGGCAGTCCGCTCTGGAAACACCATATATTTT. Translated: CASFITAVRSGNTIYF.